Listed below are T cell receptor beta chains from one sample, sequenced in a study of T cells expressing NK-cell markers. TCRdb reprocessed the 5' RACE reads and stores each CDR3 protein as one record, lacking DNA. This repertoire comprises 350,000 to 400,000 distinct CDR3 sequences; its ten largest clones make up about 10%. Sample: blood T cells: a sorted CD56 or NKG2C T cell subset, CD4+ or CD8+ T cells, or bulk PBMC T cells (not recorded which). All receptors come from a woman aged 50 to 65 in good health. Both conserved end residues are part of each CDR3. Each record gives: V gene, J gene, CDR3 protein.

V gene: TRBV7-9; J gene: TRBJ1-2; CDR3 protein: CASSLGGAGGEGYTF
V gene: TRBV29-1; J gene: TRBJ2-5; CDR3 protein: CSVEDLQATAETQYF
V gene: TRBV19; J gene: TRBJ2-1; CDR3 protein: CASSYLNNEQFF
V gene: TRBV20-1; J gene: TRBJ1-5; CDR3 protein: CSARASSRGNQPQHF
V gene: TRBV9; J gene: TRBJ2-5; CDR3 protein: CASARLGEQETQYF
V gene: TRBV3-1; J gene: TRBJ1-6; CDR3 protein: CASSPGQGNSPLHF
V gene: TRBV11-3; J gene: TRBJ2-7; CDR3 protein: CASSLGGLLLSYEQYF
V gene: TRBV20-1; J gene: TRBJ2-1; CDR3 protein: CSARDSGGQGAWSEQFF
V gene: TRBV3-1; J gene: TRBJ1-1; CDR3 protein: CASSPLGGEAFF
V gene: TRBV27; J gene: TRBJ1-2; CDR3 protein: CASGFRGTAYGYTF
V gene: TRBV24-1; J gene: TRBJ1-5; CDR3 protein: CATSDSLRQFGQPQHF
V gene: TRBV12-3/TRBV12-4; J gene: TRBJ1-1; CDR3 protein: CASSFRVVTGTEAFF
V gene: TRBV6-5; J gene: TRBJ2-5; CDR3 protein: CASRSIQETQYF
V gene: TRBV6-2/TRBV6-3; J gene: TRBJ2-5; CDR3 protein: CASQYRNSGRFQETQYF
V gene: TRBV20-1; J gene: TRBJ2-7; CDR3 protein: CSARDPQRETYEQYF
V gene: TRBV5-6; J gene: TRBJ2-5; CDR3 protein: CASSPIDSQETQYF
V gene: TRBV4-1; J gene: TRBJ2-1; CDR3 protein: CASSSREGPFNEQFF
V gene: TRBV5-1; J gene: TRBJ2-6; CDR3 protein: CASSSETSSGANVLTF
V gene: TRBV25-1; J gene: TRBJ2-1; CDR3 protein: CASGTSGPSSYNEQFF
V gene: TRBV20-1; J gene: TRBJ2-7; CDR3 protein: CSAKWASGSPYEQYF
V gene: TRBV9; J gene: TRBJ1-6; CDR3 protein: CASSLDGWNSPLHF
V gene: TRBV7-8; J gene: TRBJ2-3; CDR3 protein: CASSLADGTSLDTQYF
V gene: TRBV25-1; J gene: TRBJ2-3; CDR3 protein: CASSEPGRTHTQYF
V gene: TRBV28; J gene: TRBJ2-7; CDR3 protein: CASTRAGTGGYEQYF
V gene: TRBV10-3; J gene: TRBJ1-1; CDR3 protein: CAISAEGDGSTEAFF
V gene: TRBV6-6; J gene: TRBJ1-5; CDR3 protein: CASGITGGYSNQPQHF
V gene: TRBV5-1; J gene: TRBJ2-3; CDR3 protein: CASSLAESGTQYF
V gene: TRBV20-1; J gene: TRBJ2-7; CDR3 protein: CSAREWTSDEQYF
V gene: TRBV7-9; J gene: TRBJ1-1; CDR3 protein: CASSSLQGNTEAFF
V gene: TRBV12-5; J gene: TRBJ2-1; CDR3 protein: CASARRDRDYNEQFF
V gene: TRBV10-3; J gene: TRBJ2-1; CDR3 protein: CAISESTDNEQFF
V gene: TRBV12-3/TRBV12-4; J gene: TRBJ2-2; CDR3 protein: CASSLRWGGELFF
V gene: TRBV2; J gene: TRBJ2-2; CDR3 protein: CASSEARTPGLFF
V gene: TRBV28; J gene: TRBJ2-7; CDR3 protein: CASSLVNEQYF
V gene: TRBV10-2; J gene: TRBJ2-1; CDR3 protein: CASSERAEQFF
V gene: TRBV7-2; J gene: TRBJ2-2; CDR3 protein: CASSLQGWTGELFF
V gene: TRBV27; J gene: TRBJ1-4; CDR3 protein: CASSLDRFNEKLFF
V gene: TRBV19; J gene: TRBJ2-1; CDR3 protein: CASSIEQGYNEQFF
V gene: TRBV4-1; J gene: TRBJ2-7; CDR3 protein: CASSQSLAVYSYEQYF
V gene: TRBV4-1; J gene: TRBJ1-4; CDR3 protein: CASSQGGFDKLFF
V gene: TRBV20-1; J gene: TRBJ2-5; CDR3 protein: CSARDLIGETQYF
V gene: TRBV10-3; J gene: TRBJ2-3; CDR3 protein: CAIRVEDTQYF
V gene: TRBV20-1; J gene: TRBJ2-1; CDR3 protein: CSARESGRGEQFF